This TCR beta chain was obtained from a study of blood T cell repertoires in COVID-19. Study background: Sources were T cells, B-cell-depleted T cells, or PBMCs; the material itself was cDNA or gDNA.

Original methodology: Amplified reference gene primers provided the basis for estimating nucleated cell counts. Data came from immunoSEQ multiplex PCR; TCRdb stores just in-frame clones and leaves some out. That table gives V, J and clone size, and the DNA gave D and trimming. This table has approximately 490,000 clones, approximately 91% appearing once. V lost 6 bases and J lost 5, with 19 bases in between. CDR1 is LNHDA, CDR2 SQIVND, per germline (reference sequence). The CDR3 has 15 residues. This study enrolled people aged about 18 to 90 from about 24 US geographic areas. Clinical history reported by participants formed the basis on which cohorts were assigned.

The receptor's source is a woman between 55 and 75 years old who had recovered from COVID-19. V is TRBV19 and J is TRBJ1-2; TRBD1 might be the D (6 bases). Specimen: PBMCs or T cells enriched from blood (not recorded which). The CDR3 is CASSRSPEGEYGYTF. The CDR3 DNA reads as TGTGCCAGTAGCAGATCCCCCGAGGGGGAGTATGGCTACACCTTC. Full variable domain (outside the CDR3, taken from reference TRBV19 and TRBJ1-2): DGGITQSPKYLFRKEGQNVTLSCEQNLNHDAMYWYRQDPGQGLRLIYYSQIVNDFQKGDIAEGYSVSREKKESFPLTVTSAQKNPTAFYLCASSRSPEGEYGYTFGSGTRLTVV.